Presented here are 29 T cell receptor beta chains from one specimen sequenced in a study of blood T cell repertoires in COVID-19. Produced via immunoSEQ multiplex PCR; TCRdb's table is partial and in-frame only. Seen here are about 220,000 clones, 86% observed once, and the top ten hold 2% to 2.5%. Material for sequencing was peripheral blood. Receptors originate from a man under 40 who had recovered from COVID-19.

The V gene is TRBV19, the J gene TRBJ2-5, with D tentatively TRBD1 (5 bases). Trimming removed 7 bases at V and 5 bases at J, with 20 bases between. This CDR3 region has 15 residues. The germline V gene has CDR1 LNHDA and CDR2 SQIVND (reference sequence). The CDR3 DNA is TGTGCCAGTACCCACTTTCATGGGGCCCAGGAGACCCAGTACTTC. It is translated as CASTHFHGAQETQYF. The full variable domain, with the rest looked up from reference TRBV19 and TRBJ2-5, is DGGITQSPKYLFRKEGQNVTLSCEQNLNHDAMYWYRQDPGQGLRLIYYSQIVNDFQKGDIAEGYSVSREKKESFPLTVTSAQKNPTAFYLCASTHFHGAQETQYFGPGTRLLVL.

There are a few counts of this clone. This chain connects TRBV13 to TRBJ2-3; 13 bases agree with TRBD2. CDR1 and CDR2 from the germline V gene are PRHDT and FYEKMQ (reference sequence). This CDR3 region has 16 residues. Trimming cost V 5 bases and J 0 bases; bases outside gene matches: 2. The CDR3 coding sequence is TGTGCCAGCAGCCCGGGACTAGCGGGGAGCACAGATACGCAGTATTTT. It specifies CASSPGLAGSTDTQYF.

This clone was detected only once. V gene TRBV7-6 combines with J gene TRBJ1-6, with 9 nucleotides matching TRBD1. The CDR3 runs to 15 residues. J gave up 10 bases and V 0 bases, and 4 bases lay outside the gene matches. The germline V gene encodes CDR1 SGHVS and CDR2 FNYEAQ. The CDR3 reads CASSLARDRESPLHF. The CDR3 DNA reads TGTGCCAGCAGCTTAGCCCGGGACAGGGAATCACCCCTCCACTTT.

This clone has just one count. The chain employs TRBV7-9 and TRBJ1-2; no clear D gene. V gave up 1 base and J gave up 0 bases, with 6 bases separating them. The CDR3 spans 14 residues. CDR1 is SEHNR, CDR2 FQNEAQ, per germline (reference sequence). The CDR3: CASSLDQANYGYTF. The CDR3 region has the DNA TGTGCCAGCAGCTTAGATCAGGCTAACTATGGCTACACCTTC.

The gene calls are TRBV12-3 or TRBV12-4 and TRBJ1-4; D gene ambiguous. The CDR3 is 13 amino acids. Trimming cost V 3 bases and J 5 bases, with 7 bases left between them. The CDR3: CASSLTGNEKLFF. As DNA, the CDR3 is TGTGCCAGCAGTTTGACGGGAAATGAAAAACTGTTTTTT.

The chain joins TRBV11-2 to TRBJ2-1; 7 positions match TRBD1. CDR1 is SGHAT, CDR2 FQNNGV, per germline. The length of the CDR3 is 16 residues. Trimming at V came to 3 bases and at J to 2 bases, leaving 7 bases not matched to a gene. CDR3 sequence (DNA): TGTGCCAGCAGCTTCCCGGACAGGTCAGCCTACAATGAGCAGTTCTTC. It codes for CASSFPDRSAYNEQFF.

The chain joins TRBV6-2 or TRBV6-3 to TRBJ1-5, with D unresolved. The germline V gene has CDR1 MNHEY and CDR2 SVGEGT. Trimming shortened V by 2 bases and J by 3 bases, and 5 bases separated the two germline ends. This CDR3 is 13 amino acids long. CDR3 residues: CASSYPFNQPQHF. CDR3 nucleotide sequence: TGTGCCAGCAGTTACCCTTTCAATCAGCCCCAGCATTTT.

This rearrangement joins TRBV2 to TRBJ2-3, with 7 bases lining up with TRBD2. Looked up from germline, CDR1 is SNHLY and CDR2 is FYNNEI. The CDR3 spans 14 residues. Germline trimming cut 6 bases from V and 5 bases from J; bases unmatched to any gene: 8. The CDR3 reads CASRLSGVGDTQYF. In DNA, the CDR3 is TGTGCCAGCAGGCTAAGCGGGGTTGGAGATACGCAGTATTTT. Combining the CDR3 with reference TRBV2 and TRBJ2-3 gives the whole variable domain EPEVTQTPSHQVTQMGQEVILRCVPISNHLYFYWYRQILGQKVEFLVSFYNNEISEKSEIFDDQFSVERPDGSNFTLKIRSTKLEDSAMYFCASRLSGVGDTQYFGPGTRLTVL.

This CDR3 reads CASSQQTGVGSEAFF. The CDR3 nucleotides read TGCGCCAGCAGCCAACAGACAGGGGTTGGGTCTGAAGCTTTCTTT. The chain joins TRBV4-1 to TRBJ1-1, with 8 nucleotides matching TRBD1. The germline V gene has CDR1 MGHRA and CDR2 YSYEKL. CDR3 length: 15 residues. After removal of 2 bases from V and 6 bases from J, the junction contained 8 bases not matched to a gene.

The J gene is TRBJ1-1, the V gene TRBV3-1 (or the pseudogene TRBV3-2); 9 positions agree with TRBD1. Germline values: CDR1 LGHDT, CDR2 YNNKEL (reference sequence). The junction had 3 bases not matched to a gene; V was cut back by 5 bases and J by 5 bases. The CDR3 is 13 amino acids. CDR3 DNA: TGTGCCAGCAGCTACAGGGGGCGTACTGAAGCTTTCTTT. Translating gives CASSYRGRTEAFF.

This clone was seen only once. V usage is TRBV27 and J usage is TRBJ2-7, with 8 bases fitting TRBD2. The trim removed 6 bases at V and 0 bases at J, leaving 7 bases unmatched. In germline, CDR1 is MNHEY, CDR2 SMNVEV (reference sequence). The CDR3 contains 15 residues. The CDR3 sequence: CASRRRGELSYEQYF. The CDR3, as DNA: TGTGCCAGCAGGCGGCGGGGGGAACTCTCCTACGAGCAGTACTTC.

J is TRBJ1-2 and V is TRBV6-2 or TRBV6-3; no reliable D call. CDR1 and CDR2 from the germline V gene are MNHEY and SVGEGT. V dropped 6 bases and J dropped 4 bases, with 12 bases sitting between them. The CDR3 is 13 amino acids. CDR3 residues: CASSPIQFYGYTF. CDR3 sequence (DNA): TGTGCCAGCAGCCCTATCCAGTTCTATGGCTACACCTTC.

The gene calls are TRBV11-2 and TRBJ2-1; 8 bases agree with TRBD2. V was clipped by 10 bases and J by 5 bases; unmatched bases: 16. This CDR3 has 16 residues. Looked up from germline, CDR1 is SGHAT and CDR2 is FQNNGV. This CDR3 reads CATRPGGRGANNEQFF. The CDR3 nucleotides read TGTGCCACCCGTCCGGGAGGGCGGGGGGCCAACAATGAGCAGTTCTTC.

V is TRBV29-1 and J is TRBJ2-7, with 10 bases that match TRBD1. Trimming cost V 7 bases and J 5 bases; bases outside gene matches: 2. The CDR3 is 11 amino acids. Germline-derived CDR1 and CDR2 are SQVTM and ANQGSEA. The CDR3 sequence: CSGGTGDEQYF. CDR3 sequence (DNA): TGCAGCGGGGGGACAGGGGACGAGCAGTACTTC.

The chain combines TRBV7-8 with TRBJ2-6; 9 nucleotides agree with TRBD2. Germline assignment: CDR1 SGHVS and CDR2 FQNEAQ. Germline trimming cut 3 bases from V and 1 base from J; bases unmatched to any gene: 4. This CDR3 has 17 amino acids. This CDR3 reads CASSLSGGTSGANVLTF. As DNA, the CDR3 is TGTGCCAGCAGCTTGAGCGGGGGGACGTCTGGGGCCAACGTCCTGACTTTC.

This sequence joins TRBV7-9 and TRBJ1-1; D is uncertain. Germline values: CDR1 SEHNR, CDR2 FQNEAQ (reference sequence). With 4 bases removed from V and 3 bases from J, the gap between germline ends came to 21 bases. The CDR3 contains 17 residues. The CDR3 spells CASSSPSSWAADTEAFF. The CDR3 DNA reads TGTGCCAGCAGCTCCCCCTCGAGTTGGGCAGCCGACACTGAAGCTTTCTTT.

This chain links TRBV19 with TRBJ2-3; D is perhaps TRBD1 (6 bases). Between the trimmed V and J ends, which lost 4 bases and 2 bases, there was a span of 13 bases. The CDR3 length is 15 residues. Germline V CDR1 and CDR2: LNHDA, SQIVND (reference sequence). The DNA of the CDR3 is TGTGCCAGTAGTAGAGGGTGGACAGTCACAGATACGCAGTATTTT. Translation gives CASSRGWTVTDTQYF.

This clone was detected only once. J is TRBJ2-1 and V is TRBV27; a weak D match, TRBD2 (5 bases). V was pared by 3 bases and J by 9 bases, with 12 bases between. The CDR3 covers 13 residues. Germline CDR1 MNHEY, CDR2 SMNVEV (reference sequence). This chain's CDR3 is CASSFPGELEQFF. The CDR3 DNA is TGTGCCAGCAGTTTCCCCGGGGAGCTTGAGCAGTTCTTC.

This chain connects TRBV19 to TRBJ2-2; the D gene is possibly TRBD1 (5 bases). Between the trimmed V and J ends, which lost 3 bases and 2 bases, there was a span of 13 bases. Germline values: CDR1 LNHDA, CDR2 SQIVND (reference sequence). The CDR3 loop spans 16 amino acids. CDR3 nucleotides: TGTGCCAGTAGTATGGATAGGGGCCTAAACACCGGGGAGCTGTTTTTT. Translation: CASSMDRGLNTGELFF.

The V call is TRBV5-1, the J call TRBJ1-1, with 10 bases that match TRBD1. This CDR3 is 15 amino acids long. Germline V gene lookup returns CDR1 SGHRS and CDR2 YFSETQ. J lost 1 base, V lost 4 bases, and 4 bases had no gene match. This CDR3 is CASSPRTGGNTEAFF. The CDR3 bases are TGCGCCAGCAGCCCCCGGACAGGGGGGAACACTGAAGCTTTCTTT.

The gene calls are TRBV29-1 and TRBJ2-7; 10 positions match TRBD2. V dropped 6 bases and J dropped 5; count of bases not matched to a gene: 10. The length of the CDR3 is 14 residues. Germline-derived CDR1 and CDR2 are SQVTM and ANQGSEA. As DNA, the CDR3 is TGCAGCGTCGGAGGACTAGCGGAATGGGACGAGCAGTACTTC. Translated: CSVGGLAEWDEQYF.

CDR3: CASSHPGQGWYGYTF. DNA of the CDR3: TGTGCCAGCAGCCACCCGGGACAGGGGTGGTATGGCTACACCTTC. The chain links TRBV3-1 (or the pseudogene TRBV3-2) to TRBJ1-2; the match to TRBD1 covers 10 bases. V lost 3 bases to trimming and J lost 5 bases; unmatched junction nucleotides: 6. The CDR3 length is 15 residues. CDR1 LGHDT and CDR2 YNNKEL come from the germline V gene (reference sequence).

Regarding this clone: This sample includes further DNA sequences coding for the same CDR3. CDR3 sequence: CASSPQGGETQYF. CDR3 coding DNA: TGTGCCAGCTCACCGCAAGGAGGTGAGACCCAGTACTTC. The chain links TRBV18 to TRBJ2-5, with D tentatively TRBD2 (5 bases). The CDR3 consists of 13 residues. Trimming pared 3 bases from V and 5 bases from J, leaving 10 bases between. Germline loops: CDR1 KGHSH, CDR2 LQKENI.

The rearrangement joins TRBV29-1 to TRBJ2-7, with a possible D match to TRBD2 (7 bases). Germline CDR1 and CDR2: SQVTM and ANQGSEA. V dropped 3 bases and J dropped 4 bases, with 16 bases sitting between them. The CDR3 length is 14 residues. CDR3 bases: TGCAGCGTTGAGAGGTCCAGGGGAGGGTACGAGCAGTACTTC. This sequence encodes CSVERSRGGYEQYF.

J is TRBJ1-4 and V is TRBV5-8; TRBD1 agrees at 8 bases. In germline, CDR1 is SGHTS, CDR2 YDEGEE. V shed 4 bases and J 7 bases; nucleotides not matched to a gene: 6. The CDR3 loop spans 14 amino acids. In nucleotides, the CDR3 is TGTGCCAGCAGCGGACGGACAGGGCCTGAAAAACTGTTTTTT. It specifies CASSGRTGPEKLFF.

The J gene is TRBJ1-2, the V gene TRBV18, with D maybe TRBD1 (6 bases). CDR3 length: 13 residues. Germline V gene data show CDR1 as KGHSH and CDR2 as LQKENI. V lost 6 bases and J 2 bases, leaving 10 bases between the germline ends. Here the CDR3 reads CASSHDRNYGYTF. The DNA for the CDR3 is TGTGCCAGCTCTCACGACAGGAACTATGGCTACACCTTC.

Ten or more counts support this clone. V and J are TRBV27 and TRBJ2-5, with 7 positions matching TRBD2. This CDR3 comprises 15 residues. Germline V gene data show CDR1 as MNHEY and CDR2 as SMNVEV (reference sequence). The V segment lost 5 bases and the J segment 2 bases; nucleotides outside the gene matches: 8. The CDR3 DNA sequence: TGTGCCAGCAGTCCTTGGGGGGGTAAGCAAGAGACCCAGTACTTC. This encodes CASSPWGGKQETQYF.

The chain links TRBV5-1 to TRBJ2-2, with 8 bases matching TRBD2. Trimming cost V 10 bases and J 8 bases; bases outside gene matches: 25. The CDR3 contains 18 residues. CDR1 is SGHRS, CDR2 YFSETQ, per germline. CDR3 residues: CASSGGPNPMGGTGELFF. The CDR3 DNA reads TGCGCCTCAAGCGGGGGACCCAATCCCATGGGAGGAACAGGGGAGCTGTTTTTT.

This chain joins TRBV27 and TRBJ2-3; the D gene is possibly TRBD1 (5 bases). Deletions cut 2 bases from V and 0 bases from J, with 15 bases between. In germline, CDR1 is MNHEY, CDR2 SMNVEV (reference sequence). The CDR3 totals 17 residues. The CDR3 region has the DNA TGTGCCAGCAGTTTAAAGGGGCTGGGTTATAGCACAGATACGCAGTATTTT. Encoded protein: CASSLKGLGYSTDTQYF.